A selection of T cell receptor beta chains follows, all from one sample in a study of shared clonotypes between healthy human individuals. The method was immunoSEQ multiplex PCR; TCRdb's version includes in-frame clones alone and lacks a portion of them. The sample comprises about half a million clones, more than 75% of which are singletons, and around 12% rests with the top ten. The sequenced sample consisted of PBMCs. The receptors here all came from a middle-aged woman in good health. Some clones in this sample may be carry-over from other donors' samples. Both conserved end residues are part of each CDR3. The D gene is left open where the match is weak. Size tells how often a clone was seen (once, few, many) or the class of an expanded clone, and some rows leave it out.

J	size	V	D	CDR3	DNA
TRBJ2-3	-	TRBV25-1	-	CASSEGGGTDTQYF	TGTGCCAGCAGTGAGGGAGGTGGGACAGATACGCAGTATTTT
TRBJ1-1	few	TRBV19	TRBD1	CASSIDQGVRTEAFF	TGTGCCAGTAGTATAGATCAGGGGGTCCGGACTGAAGCTTTCTTT
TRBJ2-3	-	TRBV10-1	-	CASSEVPGMGDTQYF	TGCGCCAGCAGTGAGGTCCCAGGAATGGGGGATACGCAGTATTTT
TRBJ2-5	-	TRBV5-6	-	CASSLSPQETQYF	TGTGCCAGCAGCTTGAGCCCTCAAGAGACCCAGTACTTC
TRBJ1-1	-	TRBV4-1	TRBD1	CASSQKGQDHEAFF	TGCGCCAGCAGCCAAAAGGGACAGGATCATGAAGCTTTCTTT
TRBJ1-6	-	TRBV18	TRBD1	CASSPSGQLNSPLHF	TGTGCCAGCTCACCTTCGGGACAGCTTAATTCACCCCTCCACTTT
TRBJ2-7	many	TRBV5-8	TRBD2	CASSLGLAGIYEQYF	TGTGCCAGCAGCTTGGGGCTAGCGGGAATCTACGAGCAGTACTTC
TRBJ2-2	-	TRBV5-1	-	CASSWTGPNTGELFF	TGCGCCAGCAGCTGGACGGGTCCGAACACCGGGGAGCTGTTTTTT
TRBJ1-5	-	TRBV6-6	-	CASSVQPQHF	TGTGCCAGCAGCGTTCAGCCCCAGCATTTT
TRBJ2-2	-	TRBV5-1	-	CASSLDMGKASAPGELFF	TGCGCCAGCAGCTTGGATATGGGTAAGGCCTCGGCCCCCGGGGAGCTGTTTTTT
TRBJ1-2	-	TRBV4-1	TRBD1	CASSQVTGALYGYTF	TGCGCCAGCAGCCAAGTTACAGGGGCTCTCTATGGCTACACCTTC
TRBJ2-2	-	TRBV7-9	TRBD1	CASSIFRDRDTGELFF	TGTGCCAGCAGCATCTTCCGGGACAGGGACACCGGGGAGCTGTTTTTT
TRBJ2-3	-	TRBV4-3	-	CASSQDHYLLTDTQYF	TGCGCCAGCAGCCAAGATCATTACCTCCTCACAGATACGCAGTATTTT
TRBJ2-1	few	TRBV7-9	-	CASSLDGGPYNEQFF	TGTGCCAGCAGCTTGGACGGAGGACCCTACAATGAGCAGTTCTTC